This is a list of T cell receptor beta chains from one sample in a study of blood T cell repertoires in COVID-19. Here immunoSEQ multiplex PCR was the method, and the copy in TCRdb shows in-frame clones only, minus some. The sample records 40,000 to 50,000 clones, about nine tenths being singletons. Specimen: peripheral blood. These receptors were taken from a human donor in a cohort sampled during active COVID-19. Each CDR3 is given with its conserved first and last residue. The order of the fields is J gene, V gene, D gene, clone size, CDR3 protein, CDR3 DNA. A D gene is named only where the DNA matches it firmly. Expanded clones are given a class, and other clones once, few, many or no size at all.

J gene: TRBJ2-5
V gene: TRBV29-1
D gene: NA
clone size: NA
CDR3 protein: CSVEGGRETQYF
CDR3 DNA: TGCAGCGTTGAAGGAGGGAGGGAGACCCAGTACTTC

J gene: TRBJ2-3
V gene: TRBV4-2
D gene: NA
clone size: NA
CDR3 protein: CASSQEGGTGQDTQYF
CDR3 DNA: TGTGCCAGCAGCCAAGAGGGAGGGACAGGACAAGATACGCAGTATTTT

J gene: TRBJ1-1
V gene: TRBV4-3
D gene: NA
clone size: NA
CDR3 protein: CASSQHRSAEAFF
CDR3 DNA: TGCGCCAGCAGCCAACACAGGAGCGCTGAAGCTTTCTTT

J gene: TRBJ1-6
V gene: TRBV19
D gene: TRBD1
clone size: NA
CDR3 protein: CASKERGQAYNSPLHF
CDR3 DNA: TGTGCCAGTAAGGAGAGAGGACAGGCCTATAATTCACCCCTCCACTTT

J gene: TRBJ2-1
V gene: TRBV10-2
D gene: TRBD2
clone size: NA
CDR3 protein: CAIRTSGGADEQFF
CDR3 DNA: TGCGCCATCCGGACTAGCGGGGGGGCGGATGAGCAGTTCTTC

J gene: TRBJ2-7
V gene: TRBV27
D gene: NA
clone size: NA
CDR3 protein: CASSLAAGPYEQYF
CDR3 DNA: TGTGCCAGCAGTTTAGCGGCAGGGCCCTACGAGCAGTACTTC

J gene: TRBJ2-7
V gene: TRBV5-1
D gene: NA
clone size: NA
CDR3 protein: CASSLTGSYEQYF
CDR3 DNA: TGCGCCAGCAGCTTGACAGGGTCCTACGAGCAGTACTTC

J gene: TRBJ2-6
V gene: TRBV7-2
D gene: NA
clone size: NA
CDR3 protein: CASSFPPRAGANVLTF
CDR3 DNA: TGTGCCAGCAGCTTCCCGCCACGAGCTGGGGCCAACGTCCTGACTTTC

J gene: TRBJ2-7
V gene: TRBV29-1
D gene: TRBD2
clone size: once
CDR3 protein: CSAGTSGYEQYF
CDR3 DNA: TGCAGCGCCGGGACTAGCGGTTACGAGCAGTACTTC

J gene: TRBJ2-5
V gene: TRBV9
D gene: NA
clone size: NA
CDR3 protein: CASSVGTLGSQETQYF
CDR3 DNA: TGTGCCAGCAGCGTAGGGACGTTGGGGAGCCAAGAGACCCAGTACTTC

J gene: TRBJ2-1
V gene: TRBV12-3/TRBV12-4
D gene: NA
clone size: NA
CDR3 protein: CASRPLRNNEQFF
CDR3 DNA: TGTGCCAGCAGACCCCTGCGGAACAATGAGCAGTTCTTC

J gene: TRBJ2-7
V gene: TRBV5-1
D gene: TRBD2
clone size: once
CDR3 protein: CASSTWASGSSYEQYF
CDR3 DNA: TGCGCCAGCAGCACCTGGGCTAGCGGGAGCTCCTACGAGCAGTACTTC

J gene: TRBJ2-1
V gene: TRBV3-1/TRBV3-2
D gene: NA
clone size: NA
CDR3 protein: CASSHEASVTNEQFF
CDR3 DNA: TGTGCCAGCAGCCATGAGGCTAGCGTGACGAATGAGCAGTTCTTC

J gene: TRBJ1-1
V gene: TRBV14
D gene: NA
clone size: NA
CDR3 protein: CASSQISRTAQTEAFF
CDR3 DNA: TGTGCCAGCAGCCAAATTTCAAGGACAGCTCAAACTGAAGCTTTCTTT

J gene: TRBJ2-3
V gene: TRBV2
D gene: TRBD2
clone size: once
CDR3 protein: CASGKSGTSGGGTQYF
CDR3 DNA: TGTGCCAGCGGAAAATCTGGGACTAGCGGGGGAGGTACGCAGTATTTT

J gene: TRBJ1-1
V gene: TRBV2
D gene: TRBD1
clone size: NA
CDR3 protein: CASSRDSNTEAFF
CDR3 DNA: TGTGCCAGCAGCCGGGACAGCAACACTGAAGCTTTCTTT

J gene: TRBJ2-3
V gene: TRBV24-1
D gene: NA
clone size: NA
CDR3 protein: CATSGPGWDTQYF
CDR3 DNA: TGTGCCACCAGTGGTCCGGGGTGGGATACGCAGTATTTT

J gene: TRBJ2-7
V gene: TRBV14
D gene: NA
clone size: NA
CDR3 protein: CASSQAHYEQYF
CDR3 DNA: TGTGCCAGCAGCCAAGCCCACTACGAGCAGTACTTC

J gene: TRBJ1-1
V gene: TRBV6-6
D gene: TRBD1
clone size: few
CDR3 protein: CASSYRGQGTEAFF
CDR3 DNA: TGTGCCAGCAGTTACCGGGGACAGGGAACTGAAGCTTTCTTT

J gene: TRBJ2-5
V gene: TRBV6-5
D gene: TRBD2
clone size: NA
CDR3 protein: CASTGGDMETQYF
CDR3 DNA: TGTGCCAGCACGGGGGGAGATATGGAGACCCAGTACTTC

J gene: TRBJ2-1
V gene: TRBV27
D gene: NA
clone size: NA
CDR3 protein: CASTPTSGNEQFF
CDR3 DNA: TGTGCCAGCACCCCCACCTCGGGCAATGAGCAGTTCTTC

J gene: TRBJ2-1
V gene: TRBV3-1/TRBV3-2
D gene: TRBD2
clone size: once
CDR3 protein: CASSQVAGSYNEQFF
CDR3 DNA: TGTGCCAGCAGCCAAGTAGCGGGCAGCTACAATGAGCAGTTCTTC

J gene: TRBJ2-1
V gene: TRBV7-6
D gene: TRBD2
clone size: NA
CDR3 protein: CASSLTSGDYNEQFF
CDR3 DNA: TGTGCCAGCAGCTTAACTAGCGGGGACTACAATGAGCAGTTCTTC

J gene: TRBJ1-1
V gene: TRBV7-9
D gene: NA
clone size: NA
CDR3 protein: CASSLRTSNTEAFF
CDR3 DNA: TGTGCCAGCAGCTTAAGGACATCGAACACTGAAGCTTTCTTT

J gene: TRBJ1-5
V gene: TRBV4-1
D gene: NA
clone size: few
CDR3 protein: CASSQDRGSNQPQHF
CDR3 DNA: TGCGCCAGCAGCCAGGACAGAGGGAGCAATCAGCCCCAGCATTTT

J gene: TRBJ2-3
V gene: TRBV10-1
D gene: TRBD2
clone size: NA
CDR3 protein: CASRLWTSGGKDTQYF
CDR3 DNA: TGCGCCAGCAGGCTCTGGACTAGCGGGGGGAAGGATACGCAGTATTTT

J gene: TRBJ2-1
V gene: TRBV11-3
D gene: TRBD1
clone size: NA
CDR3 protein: CASSLGQGNEQFF
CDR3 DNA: TGTGCCAGCAGCTTGGGACAGGGGAATGAGCAGTTCTTC

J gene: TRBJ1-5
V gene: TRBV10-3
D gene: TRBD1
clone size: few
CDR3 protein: CATWDRDRGEVQPQHF
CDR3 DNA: TGTGCCACCTGGGACCGGGACAGGGGGGAGGTTCAGCCCCAGCATTTT

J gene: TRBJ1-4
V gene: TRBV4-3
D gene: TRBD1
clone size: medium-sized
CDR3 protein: CASSPTQGAEEKLFF
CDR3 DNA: TGCGCCAGCAGCCCCACTCAGGGGGCAGAAGAAAAACTGTTTTTT

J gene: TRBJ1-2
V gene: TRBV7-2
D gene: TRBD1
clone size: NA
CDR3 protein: CASSFGTGQIDAYGYTF
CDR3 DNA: TGTGCCAGCAGCTTTGGGACAGGGCAGATTGATGCCTATGGCTACACCTTC

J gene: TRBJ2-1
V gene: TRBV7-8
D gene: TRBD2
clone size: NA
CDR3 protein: CASSLYTSGTGVEQFF
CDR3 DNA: TGTGCCAGCAGCTTATACACTAGCGGGACCGGGGTGGAGCAGTTCTTC

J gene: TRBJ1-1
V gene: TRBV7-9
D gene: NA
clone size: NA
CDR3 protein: CASSLSPGEAFF
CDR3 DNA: TGTGCCAGCAGCTTATCCCCGGGGGAAGCTTTCTTT

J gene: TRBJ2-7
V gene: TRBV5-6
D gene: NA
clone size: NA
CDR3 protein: CASSLVRASYEQYF
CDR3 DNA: TGTGCCAGCAGCTTGGTGCGGGCCTCCTACGAGCAGTACTTC

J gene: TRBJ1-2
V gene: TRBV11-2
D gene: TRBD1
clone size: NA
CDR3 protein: CASSYLTGPRSTNYGYTF
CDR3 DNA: TGTGCCAGCAGCTACCTGACAGGGCCACGATCCACCAACTATGGCTACACCTTC

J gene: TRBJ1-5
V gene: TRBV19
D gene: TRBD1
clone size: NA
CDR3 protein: CASSTGTGYQPQHF
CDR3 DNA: TGTGCCAGTAGTACCGGGACAGGGTATCAGCCCCAGCATTTT

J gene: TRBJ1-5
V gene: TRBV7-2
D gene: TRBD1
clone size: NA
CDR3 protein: CASSLGTGGNQPQHF
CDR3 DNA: TGTGCCAGCAGCTTAGGGACAGGGGGCAATCAGCCCCAGCATTTT

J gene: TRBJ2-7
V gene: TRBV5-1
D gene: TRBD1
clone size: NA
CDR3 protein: CASSVTGNEQYF
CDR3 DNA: TGCGCCAGCAGCGTGACAGGGAACGAGCAGTACTTC

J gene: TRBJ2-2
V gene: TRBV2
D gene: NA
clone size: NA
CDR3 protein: CASSGDGAGELFF
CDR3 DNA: TGTGCCAGCTCCGGCGACGGGGCCGGGGAGCTGTTTTTT

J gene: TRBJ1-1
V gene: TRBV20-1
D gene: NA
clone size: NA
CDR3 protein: CSASSAGRPNTEAFF
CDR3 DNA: TGCAGTGCTAGTTCGGCAGGGCGACCGAACACTGAAGCTTTCTTT

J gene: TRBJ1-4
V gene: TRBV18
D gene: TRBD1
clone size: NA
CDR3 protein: CASSPRQGGVEKLFF
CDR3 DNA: TGTGCCAGCTCACCGCGACAGGGAGGAGTTGAAAAACTGTTTTTT

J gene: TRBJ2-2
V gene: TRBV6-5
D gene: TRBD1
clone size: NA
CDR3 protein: CASSYGTGPAGELFF
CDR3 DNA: TGTGCCAGCAGTTACGGGACAGGCCCAGCCGGGGAGCTGTTTTTT

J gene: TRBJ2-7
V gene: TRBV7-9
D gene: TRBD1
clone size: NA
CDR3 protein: CASSLIGTGDYYEQYF
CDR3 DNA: TGTGCCAGCAGCTTAATAGGGACAGGGGACTACTACGAGCAGTACTTC

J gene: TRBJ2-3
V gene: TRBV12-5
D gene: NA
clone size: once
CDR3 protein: CASGLGVASADTQYF
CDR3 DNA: TGTGCTAGTGGTTTGGGGGTCGCTAGCGCGGATACGCAGTATTTT

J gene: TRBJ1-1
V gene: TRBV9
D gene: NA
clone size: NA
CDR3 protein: CASSVGGSTEAFF
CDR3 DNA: TGTGCCAGCAGCGTGGGAGGATCCACTGAAGCTTTCTTT

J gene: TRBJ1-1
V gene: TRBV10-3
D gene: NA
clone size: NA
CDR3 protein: CAISETIDSEAFF
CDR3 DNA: TGTGCCATCAGTGAGACGATCGACAGTGAAGCTTTCTTT

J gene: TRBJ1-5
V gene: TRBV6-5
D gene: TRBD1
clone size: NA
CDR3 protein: CASSRGTGVNQPQHF
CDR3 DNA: TGTGCCAGCAGTCGAGGGACAGGAGTCAATCAGCCCCAGCATTTT

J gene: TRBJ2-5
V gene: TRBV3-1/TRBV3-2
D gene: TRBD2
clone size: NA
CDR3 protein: CASSQGLAGEVETQYF
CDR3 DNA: TGTGCCAGCAGCCAAGGACTAGCGGGAGAGGTGGAGACCCAGTACTTC

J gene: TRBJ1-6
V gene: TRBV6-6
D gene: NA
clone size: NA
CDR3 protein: CASSYVGRNSPLHF
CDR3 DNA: TGTGCCAGCAGTTACGTGGGGCGTAATTCACCCCTCCACTTT

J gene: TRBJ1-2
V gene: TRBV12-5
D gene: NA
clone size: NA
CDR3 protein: CASGLGQAGGYTF
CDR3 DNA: TGTGCTAGTGGTTTGGGACAGGCGGGTGGCTACACCTTC

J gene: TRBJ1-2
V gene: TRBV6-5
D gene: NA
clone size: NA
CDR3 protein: CASSYTGYYGYTF
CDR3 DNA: TGTGCCAGCAGTTATACAGGGTACTATGGCTACACCTTC

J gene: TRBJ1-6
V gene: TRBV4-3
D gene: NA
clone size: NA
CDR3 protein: CASSQDKSGRGSPLHF
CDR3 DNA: TGCGCCAGCAGCCAAGATAAGTCGGGGCGGGGCTCACCCCTCCACTTT

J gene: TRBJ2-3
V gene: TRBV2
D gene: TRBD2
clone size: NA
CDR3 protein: CASIPARLAGADTQYF
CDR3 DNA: TGTGCCAGCATACCCGCCCGACTAGCGGGGGCCGATACGCAGTATTTT

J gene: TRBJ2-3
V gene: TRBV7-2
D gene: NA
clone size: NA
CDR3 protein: CASSFSGLQGDTQYF
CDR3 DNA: TGTGCCAGCAGCTTTAGCGGCCTACAGGGGGATACGCAGTATTTT

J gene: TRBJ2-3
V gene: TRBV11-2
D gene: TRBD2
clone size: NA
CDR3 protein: CASSSSGRSTDTQYF
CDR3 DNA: TGTGCCAGCAGCTCTAGCGGGAGGAGCACAGATACGCAGTATTTT

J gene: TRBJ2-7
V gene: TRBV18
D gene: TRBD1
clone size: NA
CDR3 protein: CASSSAGTGSNEQYF
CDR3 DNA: TGTGCCAGCTCATCAGCCGGGACAGGGTCCAACGAGCAGTACTTC

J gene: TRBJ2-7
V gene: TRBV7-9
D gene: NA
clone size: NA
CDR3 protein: CASSLSDGAYEQYF
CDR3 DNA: TGTGCCAGCAGCTTATCCGACGGAGCCTACGAGCAGTACTTC

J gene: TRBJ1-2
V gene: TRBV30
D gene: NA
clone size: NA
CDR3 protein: CAATGVSNYGYTF
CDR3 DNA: TGTGCCGCCACAGGAGTATCAAACTATGGCTACACCTTC

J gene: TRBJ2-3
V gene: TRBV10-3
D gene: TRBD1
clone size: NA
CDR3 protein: CAMGKQGSSTDTQYF
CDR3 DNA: TGTGCCATGGGGAAACAGGGGTCTAGCACAGATACGCAGTATTTT

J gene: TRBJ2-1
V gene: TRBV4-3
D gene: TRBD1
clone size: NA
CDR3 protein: CASSLGTGGGGDNEQFF
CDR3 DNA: TGCGCCAGCAGCCTCGGGACAGGTGGGGGTGGGGACAATGAGCAGTTCTTC

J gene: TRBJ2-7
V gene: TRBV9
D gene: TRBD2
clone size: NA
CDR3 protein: CASSGTSGGYEQYF
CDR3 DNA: TGTGCCAGCAGCGGGACTAGCGGGGGCTACGAGCAGTACTTC